This entry features one T cell receptor beta chain sequence. The clone's antigen remains unknown. In total, about 650 healthy bone marrow donors made up the cohort. Cohort members were all nominally healthy when sampled, although unrecorded immune exposures were likely present. The donor tested CMV seronegative, placing the donor among the 350 to 400 seronegative members of the cohort. Every donor gave a peripheral blood sample, and the peripheral blood mononuclear cells from that sample were used for TCR beta sequencing. The Qiagen DNeasy Blood Extraction Kit was used to extract genomic DNA from the blood cell samples. CDR1 and CDR2 are read off the germline V gene as SQVTM and ANQGSEA. Between the V and J ends, shortened by 8 bases and 2 bases respectively, the junction contains 11 bases. The CDR3 has 12 amino acids, counting the end cysteine and phenylalanine. The retained sequence is limited to the CDR3, 36 bases, with the frame set at the first base.

Library construction relied on the immunoSEQ multiplex PCR assay. The multiplex PCR relied on a mix of 60 forward primers for TCR Vbeta segments and 13 reverse primers for TCR Jbeta segments. The CDR3 region of rearranged TCR beta genes was amplified from genomic DNA by a multiplex PCR assay. On the Illumina HiSeq System, the amplified TCR beta libraries were sequenced as 87-base-pair reads. The authors' pipeline ran thus. A later analysis tallied roughly 78 million unique TCR beta chains across the 550 to 850 repertoires, and some 12 million of those chains were shared by two or more donors. Raw reads were error-corrected and collapsed into unique sequences by a nearest-neighbor algorithm in which closely related sequences were merged to remove PCR and sequencing errors. To assign V, D and J gene segments, CDR3 sequences were aligned to IMGT reference sequences. Each retained sequence needed at least a six-nucleotide match to both a V gene segment and a J gene segment. Rearrangements were classified as productive when the CDR3 lacked stop codons and remained in frame with V and J, and all other rearrangements were classified as non-productive. Following IMGT convention, CDR3 was defined as the stretch from the second conserved V-encoded cysteine to the conserved J-encoded phenylalanine. In an earlier analysis of roughly 580 of the donors, sequences lacking an unambiguous match to a single V gene segment were excluded. An earlier analysis of several hundred of the donors called V segments functional above 56.7% productive rearrangements and segregating when the between-donor standard deviation exceeded 5%. A statistical classification framework was developed to diagnose cytomegalovirus status using the catalog of TCR beta chain sequences. In a later analysis, TCR nucleotide sequences were compared against IMGT/GENE-DB human TR gene sequences so that V and J genes could be assigned. In a later analysis, CDR3 sequences and most-parsimonious VDJ recombination scenarios were assigned using the TCRdist pipeline. In a later analysis, each TCR beta chain was defined by its CDR3 amino acid sequence together with its V-gene family, and reads lacking a unique V-gene family were excluded. As a way to deal with suspected cross-contamination and a sequencing artifact, a later analysis dropped over 550 nucleotide sequences that were highly shared and had low generation probability. A later analysis calculated a clonal expansion index for each public chain from normalized within-repertoire ranks of inferred template counts. In a later analysis, generation probabilities were computed with a VDJ recombination model fitted to out-of-frame rearrangements, and the resulting probabilities were checked against IGoR. In a later analysis, TCR-TCR, TCR-HLA and TCR-CMV co-occurrence was scored with hypergeometric tests, and a repertoire-size bias correction was applied to TCR pairs. A later analysis estimated false discovery rates by permuting HLA or CMV assignments 20 times. A later analysis grouped co-occurring TCRs with DBSCAN, adding TCRdist sequence similarity when clustering within HLA-allele-positive subsets. For co-occurrence clustering, repertoires with fewer than 30,000 or more than 120,000 public chains were excluded, along with a handful of repertoires with anomalous nucleotide sharing. TCRdb limited this immuneACCESS table to in-frame rearrangements with V and J called. A share of clones is missing; checked studies link under half to unresolved V genes, and the rest is unexplained. V, J and clone size reflect that table, while D and trimming were determined from the DNA. This sample's table lists about 130,000 clones. The ten largest account for around 1.6% of the sample.

The data derive from a study of cytomegalovirus exposure and HLA in healthy donors (dated by TCRdb to 2016 to 2017). Regarding the complete study: In an earlier analysis of roughly 590 of the donors, about 270 Gb of sequence data and approximately 120 million unique TCR beta sequences from approximately 180 million T cells were reported. A later analysis re-analyzed previously published TCR beta repertoires from 550 to 700 donors and added high-resolution HLA genotyping to study TCR occurrence patterns. To predict cytomegalovirus infection status, the study combined high-throughput TCR immunosequencing, statistical association of individual TCRs with disease status, and machine learning. An earlier analysis of roughly 600 of the donors used high-throughput TCR beta sequencing to judge whether each TCR beta V gene segment behaved as functional or pseudogenic. About 300 gigabases of sequencing data and around 80 million unique TCR sequences made up an early release that covered several hundred HLA-typed donors. Both class I and class II loci were covered by HLA typing, at four-digit resolution. Every discovery cohort repertoire had been produced on one sequencing platform. A later genetic analysis took genome-wide SNP genotypes for about 60% of the roughly 670 donors and used that subset as a discovery cohort. Typing coverage varied by locus: about 620-640 donors for A, B, C, DRB1 and DQB1; some 520 for DQA1; around 570 for DPA1; roughly 450 for DPB1. The study used immunosequencing to profile the T cell repertoires of hundreds of subjects and linked those repertoires to cytomegalovirus serostatus. Besides the first cohort of around 670 subjects, a separate validation cohort made up of around 120 different subjects was used. Of the 300 to 500 genotyped donors, 70% to 90% were placed in the genetic ancestry cluster associated with self-reported Caucasian donors. Donor age, sex, ethnicity and CMV serostatus were compiled alongside the repertoire data. On average, 235,054 unique TCR beta nucleotide sequences were sequenced per donor among about 400 genotyped donors of the cohort, with around 19% of those sequences being non-productive. Because of strong linkage in the cohort, four or five DR-DQ haplotypes were treated as single units for association and clustering. The study aimed to test whether cataloging public T cell receptors could reveal signatures of past pathogen exposure. In the later analysis, no new phenotypic data were used to find candidate immune exposures; instead, reliance was placed on TCR beta sequences and their occurrence across donors.

The full study reports these points: When HLA alleles, especially DR and DQ, strongly co-occurred, attributing TCR associations to individual alleles was difficult. Across donors, most TCR sequences were observed very rarely, whereas some public TCRs were present in many individuals. In a later analysis, several top co-occurrence clusters were reported to appear linked to parvovirus B19, influenza, CMV and Epstein-Barr virus. According to a later analysis, most CMV-associated TCR beta chains appeared to be HLA-restricted, and the HLA associations seemed to be driven largely by CMV exposure. A few of the identified cytomegalovirus-associated TCR beta chains were confirmed in vitro to be specific for cytomegalovirus antigens. Sequencing depth was assumed to be roughly uniform across donors in the presence/absence analyses, though that assumption may not hold. A cluster of highly shared sequence variants was judged likely to represent a technical artifact of the sequencing pipeline. Because HLA typing was missing for some donors at each locus, association tests included only the typed subset. In a later analysis, HLA-associated TCR beta chains showed more clonal expansion and lower generation probabilities than non-associated chains that were equally common. Immune exposure information for the cohort was limited to CMV serostatus. In a later analysis, the rate of TCR association differed among HLA loci, with DRB1 alleles having the most associated TCRs and HLA-C alleles having the fewest. A further reported finding was that TCR beta sequences accurately predicted the HLA-A and HLA-B alleles for most subjects in the first cohort. In both the original and validation cohorts, the classifier was reported to diagnose cytomegalovirus status with high specificity and sensitivity. The earlier analysis of some 540 of the donors excluded some 15 rarely observed V segments, including chromosome 9 orphons, because counts were too low. It was suggested by the authors that the approach could potentially be generalized to other disease states and immunological phenotypes. In an earlier analysis of approximately 590 of the donors, most TCR beta V segments appeared in productive rearrangements about 87% or about 30% of the time, broadly matching IMGT annotations. In this cohort, only TCR beta chains were sequenced, and detectable features were limited by the absence of alpha or paired-chain data. A total of roughly 160 TCR beta chains were listed by the study as associated with cytomegalovirus. Some IMGT-functional V segments, including TRBV6-2 and TRBV6-3, could not be told apart with the 87-base-pair reads, so those segments were excluded. According to a later genetic analysis, donors in an Asian-associated ancestry cluster had fewer N-insertions in productive TCRs than the approximately 670-donor mean. At a false discovery rate of 0.05, a later analysis linked 15,000 to 20,000 TCR beta sequences to specific HLA alleles. Correlated functional status among segregating V segments might reflect linkage disequilibrium, but an unknown experimental factor could not be ruled out. V-gene and J-gene trimming of TCR beta chains was associated with a missense DCLRE1C variant in a later genetic analysis, and the association was replicated in an independent cohort.

The specimen was PBMCs. The receptor comes from a man younger than 30 in good health and CMV-seronegative. The sequence joins TRBV29-1 to TRBJ2-3; the D gene is perhaps TRBD2, on 6 matching bases. The CDR3 sequence is CSCGTPTDTQYF. The DNA sequence is given as TGCAGCTGCGGGACTCCCACAGATACGCAGTATTTT.